This is a list of T cell receptor beta chains from one sample in a study of blood T cell repertoires in COVID-19. Some clones are missing from TCRdb's copy, which holds only in-frame ones; the method was immunoSEQ multiplex PCR. The table has approximately 380,000 clones, roughly 85% seen once. The sample was peripheral blood. The receptors were sampled from a woman in her late teens or twenties with acute or convalescent COVID-19. CDR3s include the opening cysteine and the closing phenylalanine or tryptophan. A D gene is named only where the DNA matches it firmly. Rows may omit the clone size; those that give it use once, few, many or a size class.

cdr3_aa cdr3_nt j_call clone_size d_call v_call
CASSFRWRIEQFF TGTGCCAGCAGCTTTCGGTGGAGAATTGAGCAGTTCTTC TRBJ2-1 - - TRBV3-1/TRBV3-2
CASSTLWGGDTEAFF TGTGCCAGCAGTACTCTTTGGGGGGGGGACACTGAAGCTTTCTTT TRBJ1-1 few - TRBV6-5
CASTWAETQYF TGTGCCAGCACTTGGGCTGAGACCCAGTACTTC TRBJ2-5 - - TRBV6-5
CASSIGQGAWEYGYTF TGTGCCAGTAGTATTGGACAGGGGGCGTGGGAGTATGGCTACACCTTC TRBJ1-2 - TRBD1 TRBV19
CASSVRGIDNYGYTF TGTGCCAGCAGCGTACGGGGTATTGATAACTATGGCTACACCTTC TRBJ1-2 - - TRBV9
CASSLSGNTEAFF TGTGCCAGCAGTTTATCCGGGAACACTGAAGCTTTCTTT TRBJ1-1 - - TRBV6-5
CASSEREGAEEGYEQYF TGCGCCAGCAGTGAGCGGGAGGGGGCGGAAGAAGGCTACGAGCAGTACTTC TRBJ2-7 - - TRBV10-1
CASSSPRGGFYNEQFF TGTGCCAGCAGCTCCCCTAGGGGGGGGTTCTACAATGAGCAGTTCTTC TRBJ2-1 few - TRBV9
CASSRSAGVTYGYTF TGCGCCAGCAGCCGCAGCGCAGGGGTTACCTATGGCTACACCTTC TRBJ1-2 - - TRBV4-1
CASGAGTQGLYGYTF TGTGCCAGCGGGGCCGGGACCCAGGGACTCTATGGCTACACCTTC TRBJ1-2 - - TRBV6-5
CASSIGTGAGNTIYF TGTGCCAGTAGTATTGGGACAGGGGCTGGAAACACCATATATTTT TRBJ1-3 - TRBD1 TRBV19
CASSFLGSSPLHF TGTGCCAGCAGTTTTCTAGGGAGTTCACCCCTCCACTTT TRBJ1-6 - - TRBV27
CASSAQGNTQYF TGTGCCAGCAGTGCACAGGGTAATACGCAGTATTTT TRBJ2-3 - - TRBV2
CACTQGIHNSPLHF TGTGCCTGTACCCAGGGAATTCATAATTCACCCCTCCACTTT TRBJ1-6 - - TRBV30
CASSLMTPQGSTYNEQFF TGTGCCAGCAGCTTAATGACCCCGCAGGGATCTACCTACAATGAGCAGTTCTTC TRBJ2-1 few - TRBV7-3
CAIRRGSGANVLTF TGTGCCATTCGGAGGGGATCTGGGGCCAACGTCCTGACTTTC TRBJ2-6 - - TRBV10-3
CASSFYEREVYNEQFF TGTGCCAGCAGCTTTTACGAGCGGGAGGTCTACAATGAGCAGTTCTTC TRBJ2-1 - TRBD2 TRBV7-9
CASSFPRQEAFF TGTGCCAGCAGTTTTCCACGACAAGAAGCTTTCTTT TRBJ1-1 - - TRBV12-3/TRBV12-4
CASSLMAGSETQYF TGTGCCAGCAGCTTAATGGCAGGGTCAGAGACCCAGTACTTC TRBJ2-5 - - TRBV7-3
CASSRVAGGLGSYNEQFF TGTGCCAGTAGTAGGGTAGCGGGAGGTTTGGGGTCCTACAATGAGCAGTTCTTC TRBJ2-1 - TRBD2 TRBV19
CASSSAGGRTTIEQYF TGTGCCAGCAGTTCAGCGGGGGGGCGAACGACGATCGAGCAGTACTTC TRBJ2-7 - TRBD2 TRBV2
CASSEEGLSLAQYF TGTGCCAGCAGCGAGGAGGGGTTATCATTGGCTCAGTACTTC TRBJ2-4 - - TRBV6-5
CAWSVETGRTQPQHF TGTGCCTGGAGTGTAGAGACAGGGCGGACTCAGCCCCAGCATTTT TRBJ1-5 - TRBD1 TRBV30
CASSLGTSTMYEQFF TGTGCCAGCAGCTTGGGGACATCGACGATGTATGAGCAGTTCTTC TRBJ2-1 - - TRBV5-5
CASSRDNSYEQYF TGTGCCAGCAGCCGGGACAACTCCTACGAGCAGTACTTC TRBJ2-7 - - TRBV6-5
CASSLFDSDSYEQYF TGTGCCAGCAGTTTATTTGACAGTGACTCCTACGAGCAGTACTTC TRBJ2-7 - - TRBV27
CASSLGSGLEAFF TGTGCCAGCAGCTTAGGGTCAGGGCTTGAAGCTTTCTTT TRBJ1-1 few - TRBV7-3
CASSLDDRAQHF TGTGCCAGCAGCTTAGATGACAGGGCCCAGCATTTT TRBJ1-5 few TRBD1 TRBV7-8
CASSQEAGGEQFF TGTGCCAGCAGCCAGGAGGCGGGAGGAGAGCAGTTCTTC TRBJ2-1 - TRBD2 TRBV6-5
CASSSVEGGETQYF TGTGCCAGCAGCTCCGTGGAGGGCGGGGAGACCCAGTACTTC TRBJ2-5 - - TRBV5-6
CASSPTGLANNEQFF TGTGCCAGCTCACCTACGGGACTAGCGAACAATGAGCAGTTCTTC TRBJ2-1 - TRBD2 TRBV18
CASSLFSDLQRQAEYYGYTF TGTGCCAGCAGTTTATTTTCTGACTTGCAAAGACAGGCGGAGTACTATGGCTACACCTTC TRBJ1-2 - - TRBV27
CASSSEPQGKYLSNQPQHF TGTGCCAGCAGTTCCGAACCACAGGGGAAGTATCTTAGCAATCAGCCCCAGCATTTT TRBJ1-5 - TRBD1 TRBV28
CASSGRQGEFPALHF TGTGCCAGCAGTGGAAGACAGGGGGAATTTCCGGCCCTCCACTTT TRBJ1-6 once TRBD1 TRBV27
CASSPTGTEAFF TGTGCCAGCAGTCCGACGGGGACTGAAGCTTTCTTT TRBJ1-1 - - TRBV3-1/TRBV3-2
CASSQDPGQGYSPLHF TGTGCCAGCAGCCAAGATCCGGGACAGGGGTATTCACCCCTCCACTTT TRBJ1-6 once TRBD1 TRBV4-2
CASMLKPGSYEQYF TGTGCCAGCATGCTCAAGCCGGGATCCTACGAGCAGTACTTC TRBJ2-7 - - TRBV7-9
CASSPYLLTGVRAFF TGTGCCAGCAGCCCCTACTTACTTACAGGGGTGCGAGCTTTCTTT TRBJ1-1 - TRBD1 TRBV3-1/TRBV3-2
CASSEAGQGAAFAKNIQYF TGTGCCAGCAGTGAAGCTGGACAGGGGGCTGCTTTCGCCAAAAACATTCAGTACTTC TRBJ2-4 - TRBD1 TRBV6-1
CASSIFTASTNYGYTF TGTGCCAGTAGTATATTCACAGCTTCTACTAACTATGGCTACACCTTC TRBJ1-2 - - TRBV19
CASSQRAGLGLLGEQFF TGTGCCAGCAGCCAGCGGGCCGGACTAGGTCTTTTAGGTGAGCAGTTCTTC TRBJ2-1 - TRBD2 TRBV3-1/TRBV3-2
CASSLVPADTQYF TGCGCCAGCAGCTTGGTCCCAGCAGATACGCAGTATTTT TRBJ2-3 once - TRBV5-1
CSASWRADTQYF TGCAGTGCTAGTTGGAGGGCCGATACGCAGTATTTT TRBJ2-3 once - TRBV20-1
CASSYTYEQYF TGTGCCAGCAGTTACACCTACGAGCAGTACTTC TRBJ2-7 - - TRBV28
CASSVPGVFGYTF TGTGCCAGCAGCGTCCCAGGGGTCTTCGGCTACACCTTC TRBJ1-2 - - TRBV9
CASSSSLGAKNIQYF TGCGCCAGCAGTTCCTCCCTCGGGGCCAAAAACATTCAGTACTTC TRBJ2-4 many - TRBV10-2
CASSSWDRDTEAFF TGTGCCAGCAGTTCATGGGACAGGGACACTGAAGCTTTCTTT TRBJ1-1 - TRBD1 TRBV6-5
CASSLAAVRGTEAFF TGTGCCAGCAGCTTGGCAGCAGTTCGAGGCACTGAAGCTTTCTTT TRBJ1-1 - - TRBV5-4
CAWMEDRTGELFF TGTGCCTGGATGGAGGATAGAACCGGGGAGCTGTTTTTT TRBJ2-2 - - TRBV30
CASSLASLPGISNTEAFF TGCGCCAGCAGCTTGGCCAGCCTGCCGGGAATATCGAACACTGAAGCTTTCTTT TRBJ1-1 - - TRBV5-1
CASSRLTGMNTEAFF TGTGCCAGCAGTAGGTTGACAGGGATGAACACTGAAGCTTTCTTT TRBJ1-1 once TRBD1 TRBV2
CASSPPLAEQFF TGTGCCAGCAGTCCCCCACTAGCGGAGCAGTTCTTC TRBJ2-1 - TRBD2 TRBV28